A single sample is the source of the 32 T cell receptor beta chains below, sequenced in a study of T cells in Graves' hyperthyroidism and ophthalmopathy (dated by TCRdb to 2018 to 2020). Library preparation was by multiplex PCR. Sequencing was carried out with an Illumina HiSeq 2000. TCR beta CDR3 regions were amplified from RNA transcripts. For the first round of RT-PCR on the TCR CDR3, the HTBI primer set was used together with the Qiagen OneStep RT-PCR kit. TCRdb applied fastp at Q25 and MiXCR to the public reads, then kept only in-frame beta chains. A single entry per CDR3 protein holds the most common genes and DNA from its merged rows. The table for this sample lists 400,000 to 550,000 distinct CDR3 sequences; approximately 24% of them were counted only once. The leading ten clones occupy approximately 11% of the sample. Sequencing used blood. These receptors all stem from a woman between 25 and 40 years old with Graves' ophthalmopathy.

This clonotype was recorded at least ten times. The rearrangement joins TRBV28 to TRBJ1-2; a possible D gene is TRBD1 (5 bases). CDR3 length equals 14 residues. Per the germline V gene, CDR1 is MDHEN and CDR2 is SYDVKM. V dropped 4 bases and J dropped 8 bases, with 17 bases sitting between them. CDR3 sequence (DNA): TGTGCCAGCAGTTCGGTACAGGCTCTATGGGGCTACACCTTC. This codes for CASSSVQALWGYTF.

This clonotype was detected ten times or more. The chain links TRBV12-3 or TRBV12-4 to TRBJ1-3; perhaps TRBD1 as D (6 bases). The V and J ends lost 11 bases and 0 bases respectively, with 20 bases between them. The CDR3 length is 16 residues. Written as DNA, the CDR3 is TGTGCCTCAACGCCGTCGACAGGAAGCTCTGGAAACACCATATATTTT. Translating it yields CASTPSTGSSGNTIYF.

The CDR3 coding sequence is TGTGCCCTGCAGCCCCGGGGGGGGCTTAGTGACTATGGCTACACCTTC. It codes for CALQPRGGLSDYGYTF. J is TRBJ1-2 and V is TRBV28; perhaps TRBD1 as D (6 bases). Germline CDR1 reads MDHEN; CDR2 reads SYDVKM. V was pared by 11 bases and J by 3 bases, with 25 bases between. The CDR3 length is 16 residues.

This clonotype was picked up many times. The chain combines TRBV27 with TRBJ1-5; possible D gene TRBD1, 6 bases. Trimming took 1 base from V and 3 from J, leaving 16 bases between them. The CDR3 extends over 17 amino acids. CDR1 is MNHEY, CDR2 SMNVEV, per germline (reference sequence). The CDR3 bases are TGTGCCAGCAGTTTATTTGGGGGGGCAGACGACAATCAGCCCCAGCATTTT. Amino acid sequence: CASSLFGGADDNQPQHF.

This clonotype was recorded at least ten times. The chain uses TRBV20-1 and TRBJ1-2; maybe TRBD1 (5 bases). From germline, CDR1 is DFQATT and CDR2 SNEGSKA (reference sequence). The CDR3 extends over 15 amino acids. Deletions cut 3 bases from V and 3 bases from J, with 17 bases between. CDR3 loop: CSASFGGWVDYGYTF. Here the CDR3 DNA reads TGCAGTGCTAGTTTCGGGGGTTGGGTTGACTATGGCTACACCTTC.

This clonotype was observed many times. CDR3 loop: CAISTAANTEAFF. The CDR3 DNA follows: TGTGCCATTTCAACGGCGGCGAACACTGAAGCTTTCTTT. This chain links TRBV19 with TRBJ1-1, with D unresolved. V dropped 10 bases and J dropped 1 base, with 13 bases sitting between them. The CDR3 is made up of 13 amino acids. The germline gives CDR1 LNHDA, CDR2 SQIVND (reference sequence).

V is TRBV5-1 and J is TRBJ1-6; D possibly corresponds to TRBD1 (6 bases). V was pared by 0 bases and J by 5 bases, with 12 bases between. CDR1 is SGHRS and CDR2 is YFSETQ in the germline V gene. The CDR3 spans 16 residues. The CDR3 coding sequence is TGCGCCAGCAGCTTGGACCCGGGGGCGAATAATTCACCCCTCCACTTT. Translating gives CASSLDPGANNSPLHF. Filled out from reference TRBV5-1 and TRBJ1-6, the complete variable domain reads KAGVTQTPRYLIKTRGQQVTLSCSPISGHRSVSWYQQTPGQGLQFLFEYFSETQRNKGNFPGRFSGRQFSNSRSEMNVSTLELGDSALYLCASSLDPGANNSPLHFGNGTRLTVT.

A note on this clonotype: One end of the junction is discordant with germline, which a read error may explain. The genes are TRBV6-1 and TRBJ2-3, with D possibly being TRBD1 or TRBD2 (5 bases each). This CDR3 region has 14 residues. Germline CDR1 reads MNHNS; CDR2 reads SASEGT. CDR3 region: CASSAGTISDTQYF. DNA for the CDR3: TGCGCCAGCAGTGCAGGGACGATTTCGGATACGCAGTATTTT.

This clonotype occurred many times. V usage is TRBV6-1 and J usage is TRBJ1-1; 7 bases line up with TRBD1. CDR3 length: 16 amino acids. V was pared by 4 bases and J by 1 base, with 9 bases of the junction left unmatched. CDR1 MNHNS and CDR2 SASEGT come from the germline V gene. The CDR3 nucleotides are TGTGCCAGCAGTGCCCACAGGGGTCCCACGAACACTGAAGCTTTCTTT. Translated: CASSAHRGPTNTEAFF.

This clonotype was picked up many times. V gene TRBV28 combines with J gene TRBJ2-7, with D unclear. V was shortened by 8 bases and J by 2 bases, with 16 bases between the two germline ends. Germline V gives CDR1 MDHEN, CDR2 SYDVKM. CDR3 size: 14 residues. Written as DNA, the CDR3 is TGTGCCAGCTGCGTTCTTGGATCCACCTACGAGCAGTACTTC. This translates into CASCVLGSTYEQYF.

This chain joins TRBV20-1 and TRBJ1-1; possibly TRBD1 for D (6 bases). The germline V gene has CDR1 DFQATT and CDR2 SNEGSKA (reference sequence). The CDR3 loop spans 13 amino acids. Trimming cost V 6 bases and J 1 base, with 12 bases left between them. For the CDR3, the DNA is TGCAGTGCCCCGGGGGGCACGAACACTGAAGCTTTCTTT. Its protein is CSAPGGTNTEAFF.

This clonotype was observed at least ten times. The V and J genes are TRBV12-3 or TRBV12-4 and TRBJ1-2; TRBD1 agrees at 9 bases. The length of the CDR3 is 16 residues. V dropped 2 bases and J dropped 4; count of bases not matched to a gene: 8. CDR3 in DNA: TGTGCCAGCAGTTTAACCAAAACAGGGGGCCCCTATGGCTACACCTTC. The encoded protein is CASSLTKTGGPYGYTF.

This chain joins TRBV6-2 or TRBV6-3 and TRBJ2-4; D unresolved. The CDR3 is 14 amino acids. The V end was cut by 6 bases, the J end by 1 base, with 10 bases between. CDR1 and CDR2 (germline): MNHEY, SVGEGT. This CDR3 is CASRRPQAKNIQYF. DNA of the CDR3: TGTGCCAGCAGGAGGCCTCAGGCCAAAAACATTCAGTACTTC.

As regards this clonotype: A much larger clonotype is one base distant, so this may be a read error. The chain's CDR3 is CSARSWTGTAGYTF. CDR3 DNA: TGCAGTGCTCGATCATGGACCGGCACTGCGGGCTACACCTTC. The V gene is TRBV20-1, the J gene TRBJ1-2; D is unclear. CDR3 length: 14 residues. Germline CDR1 is DFQATT and CDR2 is SNEGSKA (reference sequence). The ends were cut back, 5 bases at V and 8 bases at J, with 21 bases in the middle.

This clonotype was observed at least ten times. The V call is TRBV10-3, the J call TRBJ2-5; tentatively, D is TRBD1 (7 bases). The CDR3 runs 12 residues. Germline V gene lookup returns CDR1 ENHRY and CDR2 SYGVKD. V shed 11 bases and J shed 2 bases, with 12 bases lying between them. CDR3 loop: CAAQGGQETQYF. CDR3 DNA sequence: TGTGCCGCCCAGGGGGGTCAAGAGACCCAGTACTTC.

This clonotype was recorded many times. In DNA form, the CDR3 reads TGTGCCAGCAGCCGCCGGGACCTAGTATCACCCCTCCACTTT. Protein sequence: CASSRRDLVSPLHF. The chain combines TRBV27 with TRBJ1-6, with D possibly matching TRBD1 (5 bases). With 6 bases removed from V and 10 bases from J, the gap between germline ends came to 16 bases. The CDR3 length is 14 residues. CDR1 MNHEY and CDR2 SMNVEV come from the germline V gene (reference sequence).

This clonotype was observed at least ten times. The chain links TRBV6-1 to TRBJ2-7, with 10 positions matching TRBD1. V trimming: 2 bases; J trimming: 4 bases; junction bases outside the gene matches: 5. The CDR3 is made up of 15 amino acids. Germline-derived CDR1 and CDR2 are MNHNS and SASEGT. DNA of the CDR3: TGTGCCAGCAGTGAAAAGGGGACAGGGGTATACGAGCAGTACTTC. This sequence encodes CASSEKGTGVYEQYF.

This chain uses TRBV4-1 with TRBJ2-5; a weak D match, TRBD2 (5 bases). CDR1 is MGHRA, CDR2 YSYEKL, per germline. The V end lost 4 bases, the J end lost 2 bases, and 8 bases lay between the germline ends. This CDR3 comprises 13 residues. CDR3: CASSRRVQETQYF. The DNA for the CDR3 is TGCGCCAGCAGCCGGCGGGTTCAAGAGACCCAGTACTTC.

This clonotype has ten or more counts. Sequence at one end of the junction differs from germline and may be a read error. The genes are TRBV7-7 and TRBJ2-1; 7 bases map to TRBD2. Looked up from germline, CDR1 is SSHAT and CDR2 is FNYEAQ (reference sequence). This CDR3 region has 15 residues. The CDR3 sequence: CASSLYWSGGNEQFF. CDR3 DNA sequence: TGTGCTAGCAGCTTATATTGGTCGGGGGGCAATGAGCAGTTCTTC.

Comments on this clonotype: A much larger clone lies a single base off, so this may be a read error. The gene calls are TRBV7-6 and TRBJ1-1; D not certain. The CDR3 contains 15 residues. The V gene's germline CDR1 is SGHVS and CDR2 FNYEAQ. For the CDR3, the DNA is TGTGCCAGCAGCTTGCTGCATGGGGAGAACACTGAAGCTTGCTTT. It codes for CASSLLHGENTEACF.

The chain has TRBV20-1 and TRBJ1-5, with a weak D call TRBD1 (5 bases). CDR1 is DFQATT and CDR2 is SNEGSKA in the germline V gene (reference sequence). V was cut by 6 bases and J by 0 bases, with 12 bases left in between. The CDR3 totals 14 residues. The CDR3 loop is CSAGVSYSNQPQHF. In DNA form, the CDR3 reads TGCAGTGCAGGGGTCTCTTATAGCAATCAGCCCCAGCATTTT.

This clonotype was seen repeatedly, ten times or more. A single base separates this from a much larger clone, so it may be a read error. The chain couples TRBV2 to TRBJ1-1, with TRBD1 matching 8 bases. V dropped 4 bases and J dropped 1; count of bases not matched to a gene: 2. The V gene's germline CDR1 is SNHLY and CDR2 FYNNEI. This CDR3 comprises 14 residues. Written as DNA, the CDR3 is TGTGCCAGCAGTGTGGGGACAGGGAACACTGAAGCTTTCTTT. Amino acid sequence: CASSVGTGNTEAFF.

The chain joins TRBV12-3 or TRBV12-4 to TRBJ2-7; TRBD1 aligns across 7 bases. The CDR3 covers 14 residues. Unmatched junction bases numbered 15, after V lost 3 bases and J lost 13 bases. CDR3 bases: TGTGCCAGCAGTTTGGCCCTAAAGGGGACAGAACTCTACTTC. Translated: CASSLALKGTELYF.

This clonotype was picked up many times. V and J are TRBV5-1 and TRBJ2-5, with D tentatively TRBD2 (6 bases). Trimming took 0 bases from V and 4 from J, leaving 7 bases between them. Germline V lookup: CDR1 SGHRS, CDR2 YFSETQ. The CDR3 totals 13 residues. CDR3 loop: CASSLELAETQYF. The CDR3 nucleotides read TGCGCCAGCAGCTTGGAACTAGCAGAGACCCAGTACTTC.

This clonotype was seen repeatedly, ten times or more. The V gene is TRBV12-3 or TRBV12-4, the J gene TRBJ1-1, with D hard to call. This CDR3 is built from 14 residues. Between the trimmed V and J ends, which lost 0 bases and 4 bases, there was a span of 9 bases. The CDR3 nucleotides are TGTGCCAGCAGTTTAGCGGCCTTAGGCACTGAAGCTTTCTTT. Residues: CASSLAALGTEAFF.

With regard to this clonotype: Just one base apart from a much larger clone, this may be a read error. Because it lacks the conserved phenylalanine or tryptophan at the end, this CDR3 is likely a read error. The rearrangement links TRBV30 to TRBJ2-7, with D possibly being TRBD1 (7 bases). This CDR3 spans 13 amino acids. V was shortened by 7 bases and J by 3 bases, with 16 bases between the two germline ends. The germline CDR1 and CDR2 sequences are GTSNPN and SVGIG (reference sequence). CDR3 DNA: TGTGCCTTGACGCGGGACAGCTACTACGAGCAGTACCTC. It yields the protein CALTRDSYYEQYL.

This clonotype was seen many times. This rearrangement joins TRBV7-2 to TRBJ1-2; D perhaps matches TRBD1 (6 bases). The CDR3 runs to 16 residues. Between the trimmed V and J ends, which lost 0 bases and 4 bases, there was a span of 15 bases. Germline V gene data show CDR1 as SGHTA and CDR2 as FQGNSA. The CDR3 loop is CASSLAVLDRIYGYTF. The DNA for the CDR3 is TGTGCCAGCAGCTTAGCGGTTTTAGACAGGATCTATGGCTACACCTTC.

This clonotype has a handful of counts. The genes are TRBV19 and TRBJ1-1; no firm D call. V lost 11 bases and J 6 bases, leaving 13 bases between the germline ends. Per germline, CDR1 LNHDA and CDR2 SQIVND (reference sequence). This CDR3 is built from 11 residues. The chain's CDR3 is CAGRMGSEAFF. DNA of the CDR3: TGTGCCGGGCGAATGGGTTCTGAAGCTTTCTTT.

At least ten counts were recorded for this clonotype. This chain joins TRBV28 and TRBJ2-4; possibly TRBD2 for D (6 bases). V lost 6 bases to trimming and J lost 1 base, with 19 bases between them. The germline CDR1 and CDR2 sequences are MDHEN and SYDVKM. The CDR3 consists of 17 residues. In DNA, the CDR3 is TGTGCCAGCAGCCTGAGTGGGAGGAGGAAGGCCAAAAACATTCAGTACTTC. It is translated as CASSLSGRRKAKNIQYF. The full variable domain, in which reference TRBV28 and TRBJ2-4 provide the parts outside the CDR3, is DVKVTQSSRYLVKRTGEKVFLECVQDMDHENMFWYRQDPGLGLRLIYFSYDVKMKEKGDIPEGYSVSREKKERFSLILESASTNQTSMYLCASSLSGRRKAKNIQYFGAGTRLSVL.

This clonotype was found many times. This chain joins TRBV2 and TRBJ1-1; TRBD1 is a possible D gene (6 bases). Trimming pared 7 bases from V and 8 bases from J, leaving 20 bases between. The germline V gene has CDR1 SNHLY and CDR2 FYNNEI. This CDR3 is 14 amino acids long. This CDR3 reads CASTGVGAQGEAFF. Written as DNA, the CDR3 is TGTGCCAGCACCGGGGTGGGGGCGCAAGGGGAAGCTTTCTTT.

The V and J genes are TRBV20-1 and TRBJ2-5; TRBD2 aligns across 8 bases. Germline CDR1 is DFQATT and CDR2 is SNEGSKA (reference sequence). The CDR3 covers 16 residues. V trimming: 3 bases; J trimming: 1 base; junction bases outside the gene matches: 10. The CDR3 coding sequence is TGCAGTGCTAGCGGGGGGGTGGTAGGGTTCCAAGAGACCCAGTACTTC. Protein: CSASGGVVGFQETQYF.

This rearrangement joins TRBV28 to TRBJ1-3, with D uncertain. Germline V gene lookup returns CDR1 MDHEN and CDR2 SYDVKM. V was clipped by 4 bases and J by 0 bases, with 4 bases between them. This CDR3 has 13 residues. As DNA, the CDR3 is TGTGCCAGCAGTTGGCCCTCTGGAAACACCATATATTTT. Translation gives CASSWPSGNTIYF. The complete variable domain, with remaining parts taken from reference TRBV28 and TRBJ1-3, reads DVKVTQSSRYLVKRTGEKVFLECVQDMDHENMFWYRQDPGLGLRLIYFSYDVKMKEKGDIPEGYSVSREKKERFSLILESASTNQTSMYLCASSWPSGNTIYFGEGSWLTVV.